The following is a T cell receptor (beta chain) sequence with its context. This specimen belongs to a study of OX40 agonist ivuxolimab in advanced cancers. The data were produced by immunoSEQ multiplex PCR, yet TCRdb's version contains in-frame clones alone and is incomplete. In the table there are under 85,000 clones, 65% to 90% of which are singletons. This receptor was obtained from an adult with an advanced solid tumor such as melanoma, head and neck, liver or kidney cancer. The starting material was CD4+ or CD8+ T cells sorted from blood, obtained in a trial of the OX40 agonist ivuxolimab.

The CDR3 coding sequence is TGCAGCGTTGAGGCGGGCTCCTACGAGCAGTACTTC. Its translation: CSVEAGSYEQYF. This sequence joins TRBV29-1 and TRBJ2-7; tentatively, D is TRBD2 (5 bases). The germline gives CDR1 SQVTM, CDR2 ANQGSEA. The CDR3 loop spans 12 amino acids. Trimming took off 3 bases at V and 0 bases at J, with 6 bases between the two ends.